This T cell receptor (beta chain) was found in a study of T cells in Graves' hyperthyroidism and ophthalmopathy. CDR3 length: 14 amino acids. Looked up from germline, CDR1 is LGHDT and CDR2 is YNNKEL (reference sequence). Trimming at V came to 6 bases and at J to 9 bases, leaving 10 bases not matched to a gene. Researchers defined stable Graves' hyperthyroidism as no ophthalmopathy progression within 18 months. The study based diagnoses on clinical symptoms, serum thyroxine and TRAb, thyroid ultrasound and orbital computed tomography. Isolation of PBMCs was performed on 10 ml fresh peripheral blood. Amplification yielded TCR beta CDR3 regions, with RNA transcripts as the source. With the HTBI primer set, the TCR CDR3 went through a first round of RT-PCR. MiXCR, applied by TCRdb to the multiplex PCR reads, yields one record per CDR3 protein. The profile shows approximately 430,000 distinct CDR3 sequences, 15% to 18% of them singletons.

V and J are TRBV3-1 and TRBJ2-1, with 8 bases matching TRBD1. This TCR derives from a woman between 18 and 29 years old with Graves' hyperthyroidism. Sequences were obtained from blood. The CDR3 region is CASSCRTGSSEQFF. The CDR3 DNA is TGTGCCAGCAGTTGCCGGACAGGGAGTAGTGAGCAGTTCTTC.